Following are 14 T cell receptor beta chains from one sample sequenced in a study of T cell repertoires in cytomegalovirus infection. MiXCR, applied by TCRdb to the reads, yields one record per CDR3 protein. The sample consists of almost 90,000 distinct CDR3 sequences, approximately 30% of them appearing once. These receptors are not linked to any known antigen. Source: CD8+ T cells from cultured PBMCs, taken from culture after CMV antigen stimulation. These receptors came from a human donor in good health (CMV status not recorded). Some clones in this sample may be carry-over from other donors' samples.

V usage is TRBV27 and J usage is TRBJ1-6; perhaps TRBD1 as D (5 bases). The V gene lost 8 bases and the J gene lost 7 bases, with 18 bases spanning the gap. There are 15 residues in the CDR3. CDR1 MNHEY and CDR2 SMNVEV come from the germline V gene (reference sequence). CDR3 in amino acids: CASSLGPLGNSPLHF. The CDR3 coding sequence is TGTGCCAGCTCCTTGGGGCCATTAGGGAATTCACCCCTCCACTTT.

The chain joins TRBV19 to TRBJ1-1, with D unclear. The CDR3 covers 12 residues. Germline CDR1 reads LNHDA; CDR2 reads SQIVND (reference sequence). Trimming cost V 4 bases and J 5 bases, with 8 bases left between them. The CDR3 DNA reads as TGTGCCAGTAGTAGTGGTTGGACTGAAGCTTTCTTT. It translates to CASSSGWTEAFF.

This clonotype was found a few times. The gene calls are TRBV30 and TRBJ2-3; D tentatively reads TRBD1 or TRBD2 (5 bases each). Germline CDR1 and CDR2: GTSNPN and SVGIG (reference sequence). V dropped 4 bases and J dropped 2 bases, with 16 bases sitting between them. This CDR3 has 15 residues. CDR3 sequence: CAWMGDLHPTDTQYF. CDR3 sequence (DNA): TGTGCCTGGATGGGGGACCTTCACCCCACAGATACGCAGTATTTT. Looking up the rest from reference TRBV30 and TRBJ2-3 gives the full variable domain: SQTIHQWPATLVQPVGSPLSLECTVEGTSNPNLYWYRQAAGRGLQLLFYSVGIGQISSEVPQNLSASRPQDRQFILSSKKLLLSDSGFYLCAWMGDLHPTDTQYFGPGTRLTVL.

The rearrangement links TRBV28 to TRBJ2-3, with 9 nucleotides matching TRBD1. V lost 2 bases, J lost 1 base, and 10 bases stayed unmatched. The CDR3 spans 18 residues. Per germline, CDR1 MDHEN and CDR2 SYDVKM. This CDR3 reads CASSLNGRDRAGTDTQYF. The DNA of the CDR3 is TGTGCCAGCAGTTTAAATGGTCGGGACAGGGCCGGCACAGATACGCAGTATTTT.

The chain combines TRBV4-1 with TRBJ2-1, with 8 bases that match TRBD2. The germline gives CDR1 MGHRA, CDR2 YSYEKL. The CDR3 totals 16 residues. Trimming removed 1 base from V and 2 bases from J; junction bases left unmatched: 4. CDR3 amino acids: CASSQAGGGPYNEQFF. The CDR3 nucleotides are TGCGCCAGCAGCCAAGCCGGGGGGGGTCCCTACAATGAGCAGTTCTTC.

This clonotype is medium-sized (0.01 to 0.1%) within its sample. This CDR3 is CASSAGTAYNEQFF. The DNA of the CDR3 is TGTGCCAGCAGTGCCGGGACAGCCTACAATGAGCAGTTCTTC. The genes are TRBV28 and TRBJ2-1, with 7 positions matching TRBD1. Per germline, CDR1 MDHEN and CDR2 SYDVKM. V shed 5 bases, J shed 2 bases, and the junction held 3 bases outside the gene matches. This CDR3 comprises 14 residues.

The chain links TRBV7-9 to TRBJ2-7, with D hard to call. V lost 5 bases and J 6 bases, leaving 14 bases between the germline ends. This CDR3 is 13 amino acids long. CDR1 is SEHNR and CDR2 is FQNEAQ in the germline V gene (reference sequence). CDR3 sequence reads: CASSPPIKGEQYF. The DNA of the CDR3 is TGTGCCAGCAGCCCCCCCATCAAGGGCGAGCAGTACTTC.

The V gene is TRBV29-1, the J gene TRBJ1-3; D remains ambiguous. The V end was cut by 0 bases, the J end by 2 bases, with 8 bases between. Germline V gene lookup returns CDR1 SQVTM and CDR2 ANQGSEA. CDR3 length: 14 amino acids. The CDR3 sequence is CSVEDLGTGNTIYF. The CDR3 region has the DNA TGCAGCGTTGAAGATCTCGGAACTGGAAACACCATATATTTT.

The CDR3 sequence: CASSLQVGADYGYTF. The CDR3 bases are TGTGCCAGCAGTTTACAGGTCGGGGCAGACTATGGCTACACCTTC. This chain uses TRBV27 with TRBJ1-2, with D tentatively TRBD1 (5 bases). This CDR3 is built from 15 residues. The V end was cut by 2 bases, the J end by 3 bases, with 13 bases between. Germline V gene lookup returns CDR1 MNHEY and CDR2 SMNVEV (reference sequence).

This clonotype has only a few counts. The chain uses TRBV7-4 and TRBJ2-7; D might be TRBD1 or TRBD2, each matching 5 bases. Germline V gene data show CDR1 as SGHVT and CDR2 as SQSDAQ. The CDR3 spans 17 residues. The V end was cut by 5 bases, the J end by 2 bases, with 22 bases between. In nucleotides, the CDR3 is TGTGCCAGCAGCCCCTGGCTTATAAGGGACCCAACCTACGAGCAGTACTTC. Protein: CASSPWLIRDPTYEQYF.

This clonotype was counted at least ten times. The chain joins TRBV6-5 to TRBJ1-4; possibly TRBD1 for D (6 bases). The CDR3 is made up of 19 amino acids. CDR1 and CDR2 (germline): MNHEY, SVGAGI. V lost 2 bases and J 6 bases, leaving 25 bases between the germline ends. CDR3 sequence: CASSYGMTGGAQLDEKLFF. The DNA of the CDR3 is TGTGCCAGCAGTTACGGGATGACAGGCGGGGCCCAACTTGATGAAAAACTGTTTTTT.

This clonotype was observed many times. The rearrangement uses TRBV6-1 and TRBJ2-5; possible D gene TRBD1, 6 bases. This CDR3 has 15 amino acids. Trimming cost V 6 bases and J 3 bases, with 17 bases left between them. Germline-derived CDR1 and CDR2 are MNHNS and SASEGT. The CDR3 DNA follows: TGTGCCAGCAGCGAAACGACTCAGGGGAAAGAGACCCAGTACTTC. Translation: CASSETTQGKETQYF.

The rearrangement uses TRBV28 and TRBJ2-7, with 8 bases matching TRBD1. The germline V gene encodes CDR1 MDHEN and CDR2 SYDVKM. This CDR3 region has 19 residues. J lost 3 bases, V lost 6 bases, and 22 bases had no gene match. The DNA of the CDR3 is TGTGCCAGCAGCTGGGGATTAGGACAGGGAGGATCAAACCACTACGAGCAGTACTTC. Translating it yields CASSWGLGQGGSNHYEQYF.

This clonotype was seen a handful of times. This chain connects TRBV11-2 to TRBJ2-3; D not certain. The V end lost 4 bases, the J end lost 5 bases, and 10 bases lay between the germline ends. CDR3 length: 13 residues. Germline CDR1 reads SGHAT; CDR2 reads FQNNGV. The CDR3, as DNA: TGTGCCAGCAGCTCGTCCCCTAGAGATACGCAGTATTTT. Translation gives CASSSSPRDTQYF.